This T cell receptor (beta chain) was sequenced in a study of shared clonotypes between healthy human individuals. General study findings and limits: Sampling included only blood; tissue repertoires likely differ. Naive CD4 clonotype sharing across several donors was approximately 5.2%.

The CDR3 is 13 amino acids. Trimming stripped 7 bases from V and 5 bases from J, with 12 bases between. Germline V gene sequence: CDR1 MNHNS, CDR2 SASEGT. The donor cohort consisted entirely of Caucasian adults residing in Nashville, Tennessee. On this clone itself: Its antigen is not known.

The authors split each subset's genomic DNA evenly across several immunoSEQ plates. Clones were sequenced by immunoSEQ multiplex PCR, and TCRdb holds only the in-frame ones, with some missing. This table has some 2.4 million clones, over 85% appearing once. The sequence derives from a man between 18 and 35 years old in good health. Some clones in this sample may be carry-over from other donors' samples. The genes are TRBV6-1 and TRBJ1-5, with D hard to call. Sequenced material: naive CD4+ T cells from PBMCs. Documented subset: CD45RA+ positively selected. CDR3 in DNA: TGTGCCAGCAACGGACGGCGGGATCAGCCCCAGCATTTT. Translating it yields CASNGRRDQPQHF.